The sequence of this T cell receptor beta chain was determined in a study of shared clonotypes between healthy human individuals. Comments on this clone: Its specificity is unknown.

The protocol was immunoSEQ multiplex PCR, while the TCRdb copy is restricted to in-frame clones and leaves out a portion. The sample holds approximately 2,000,000 clones, 85% to 95% seen once. The CDR3 covers 11 residues. Study-wide results and caveats: Rarefaction revealed incomplete sorted-subset sequencing despite large depth. Non-shared clonotypes displayed generation probabilities falling below those of clonotypes present in all four donors.

Material for sequencing was naive CD4+ T cells from PBMCs. Subset meaning: CD45RA+ positively selected. The V call is TRBV21-1, the J call TRBJ1-1. TRBV21-1 is a pseudogene locus. The sequence derives from a young man in good health. Some clones in this sample may be carry-over from other donors' samples. The CDR3 DNA is TGTGCCAGCATTATGGACACTGAAGCTTTCTTT. Encoded protein: CASIMDTEAFF.